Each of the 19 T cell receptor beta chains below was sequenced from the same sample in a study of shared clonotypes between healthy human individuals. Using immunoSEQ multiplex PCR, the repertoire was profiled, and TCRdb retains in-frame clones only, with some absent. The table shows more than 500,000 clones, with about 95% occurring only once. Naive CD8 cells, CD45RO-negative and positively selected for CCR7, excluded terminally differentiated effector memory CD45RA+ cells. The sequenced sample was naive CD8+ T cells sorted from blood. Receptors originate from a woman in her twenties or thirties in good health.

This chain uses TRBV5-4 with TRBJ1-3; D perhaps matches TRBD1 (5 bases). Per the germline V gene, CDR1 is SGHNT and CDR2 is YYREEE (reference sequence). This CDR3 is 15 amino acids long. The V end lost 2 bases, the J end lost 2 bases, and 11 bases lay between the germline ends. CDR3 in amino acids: CASSLVGDPGNTIYF. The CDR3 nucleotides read TGTGCCAGCAGCTTAGTAGGGGATCCTGGAAACACCATATATTTT.

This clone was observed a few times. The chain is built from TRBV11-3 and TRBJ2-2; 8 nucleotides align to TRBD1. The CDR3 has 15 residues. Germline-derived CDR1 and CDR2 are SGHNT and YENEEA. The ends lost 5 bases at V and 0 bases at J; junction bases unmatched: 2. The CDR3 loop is CASSPDRANTGELFF. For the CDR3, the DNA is TGTGCCAGCAGCCCGGACAGGGCGAACACCGGGGAGCTGTTTTTT. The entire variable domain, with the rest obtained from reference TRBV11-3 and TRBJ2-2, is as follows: EAGVVQSPRYKIIEKKQPVAFWCNPISGHNTLYWYLQNLGQGPELLIRYENEEAVDDSQLPKDRFSAERLKGVDSTLKIQPAELGDSAVYLCASSPDRANTGELFFGEGSRLTVL.

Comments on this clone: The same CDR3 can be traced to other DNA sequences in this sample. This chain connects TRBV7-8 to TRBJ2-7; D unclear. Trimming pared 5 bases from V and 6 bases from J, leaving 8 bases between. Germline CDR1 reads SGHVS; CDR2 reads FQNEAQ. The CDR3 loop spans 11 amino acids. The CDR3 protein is CASSLVGEQYF. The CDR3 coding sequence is TGTGCCAGCAGCCTGGTGGGCGAGCAGTACTTC.

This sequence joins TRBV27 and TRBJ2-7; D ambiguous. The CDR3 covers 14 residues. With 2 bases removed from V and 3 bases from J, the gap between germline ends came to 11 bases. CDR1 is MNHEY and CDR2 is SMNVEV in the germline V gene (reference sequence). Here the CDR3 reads CASSLGLVGYEQYF. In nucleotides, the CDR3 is TGTGCCAGCAGTTTAGGGCTAGTCGGCTACGAGCAGTACTTC.

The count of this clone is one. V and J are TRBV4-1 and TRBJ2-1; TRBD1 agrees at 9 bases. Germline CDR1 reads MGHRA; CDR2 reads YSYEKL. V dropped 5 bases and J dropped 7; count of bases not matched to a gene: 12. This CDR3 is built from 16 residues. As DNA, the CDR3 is TGCGCCAGCAGCACCCAACCCACAGGGGGCACGAATGAGCAGTTCTTC. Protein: CASSTQPTGGTNEQFF.

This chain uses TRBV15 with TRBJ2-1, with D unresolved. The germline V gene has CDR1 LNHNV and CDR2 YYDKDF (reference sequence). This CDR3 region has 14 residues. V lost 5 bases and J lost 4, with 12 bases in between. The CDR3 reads CATSPTDSYNEQFF. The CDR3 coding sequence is TGTGCCACCAGCCCGACTGACTCTTACAATGAGCAGTTCTTC.

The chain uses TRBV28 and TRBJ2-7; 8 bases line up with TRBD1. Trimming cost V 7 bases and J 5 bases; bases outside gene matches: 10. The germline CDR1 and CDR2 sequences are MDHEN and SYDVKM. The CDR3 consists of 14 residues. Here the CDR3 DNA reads TGTGCCAGCAATCTCGTGGACAGGGAGCACGAGCAGTACTTC. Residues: CASNLVDREHEQYF. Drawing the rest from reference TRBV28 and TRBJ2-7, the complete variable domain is DVKVTQSSRYLVKRTGEKVFLECVQDMDHENMFWYRQDPGLGLRLIYFSYDVKMKEKGDIPEGYSVSREKKERFSLILESASTNQTSMYLCASNLVDREHEQYFGPGTRLTVT.

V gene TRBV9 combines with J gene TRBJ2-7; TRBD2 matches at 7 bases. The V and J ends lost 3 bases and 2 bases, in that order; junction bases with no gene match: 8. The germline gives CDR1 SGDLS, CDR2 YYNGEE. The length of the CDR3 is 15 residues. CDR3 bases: TGTGCCAGCAGCGGGGGGTCTAGCGGACCCTACGAGCAGTACTTC. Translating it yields CASSGGSSGPYEQYF. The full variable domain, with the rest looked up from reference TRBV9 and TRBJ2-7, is DSGVTQTPKHLITATGQRVTLRCSPRSGDLSVYWYQQSLDQGLQFLIQYYNGEERAKGNILERFSAQQFPDLHSELNLSSLELGDSALYFCASSGGSSGPYEQYFGPGTRLTVT.

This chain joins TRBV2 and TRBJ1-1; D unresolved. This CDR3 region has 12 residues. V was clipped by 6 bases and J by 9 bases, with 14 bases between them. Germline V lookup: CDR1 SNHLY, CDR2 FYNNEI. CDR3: CASRVGGSQAFF. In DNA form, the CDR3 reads TGTGCCAGCAGGGTCGGTGGCAGCCAAGCTTTCTTT.

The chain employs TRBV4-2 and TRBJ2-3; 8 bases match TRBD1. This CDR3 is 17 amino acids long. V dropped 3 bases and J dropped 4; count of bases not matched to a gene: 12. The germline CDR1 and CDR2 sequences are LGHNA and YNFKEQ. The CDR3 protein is CASSHPQVRGRPDTQYF. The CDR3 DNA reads TGTGCCAGCAGCCACCCCCAAGTCAGGGGGCGCCCAGATACGCAGTATTTT.

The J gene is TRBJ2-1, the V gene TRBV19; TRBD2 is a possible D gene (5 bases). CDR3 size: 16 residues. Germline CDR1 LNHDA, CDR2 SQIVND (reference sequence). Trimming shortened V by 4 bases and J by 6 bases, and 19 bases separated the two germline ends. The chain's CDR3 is CASSTDWWRMGNEQFF. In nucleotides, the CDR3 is TGTGCCAGTAGTACGGACTGGTGGAGGATGGGCAATGAGCAGTTCTTC.

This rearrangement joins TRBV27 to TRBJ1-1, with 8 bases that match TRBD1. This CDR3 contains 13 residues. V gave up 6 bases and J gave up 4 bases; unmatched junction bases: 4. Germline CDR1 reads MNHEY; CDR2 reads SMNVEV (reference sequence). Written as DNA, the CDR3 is TGTGCCAGCAGGACAGGGGTAGGCACTGAAGCTTTCTTT. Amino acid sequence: CASRTGVGTEAFF.

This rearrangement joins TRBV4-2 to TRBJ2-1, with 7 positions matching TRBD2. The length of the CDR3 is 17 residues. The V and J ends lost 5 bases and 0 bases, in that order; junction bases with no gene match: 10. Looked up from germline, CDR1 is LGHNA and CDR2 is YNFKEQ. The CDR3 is CASSAYPSGPSYNEQFF. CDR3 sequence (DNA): TGTGCCAGCAGCGCTTACCCTAGCGGTCCCTCCTACAATGAGCAGTTCTTC.

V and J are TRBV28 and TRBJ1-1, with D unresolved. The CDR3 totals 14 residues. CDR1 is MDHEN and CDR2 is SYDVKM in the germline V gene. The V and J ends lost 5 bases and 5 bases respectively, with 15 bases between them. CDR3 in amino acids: CASSPGFSGTEAFF. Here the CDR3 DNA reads TGTGCCAGCAGTCCGGGGTTTTCGGGGACTGAAGCTTTCTTT. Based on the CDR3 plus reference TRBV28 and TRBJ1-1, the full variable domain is DVKVTQSSRYLVKRTGEKVFLECVQDMDHENMFWYRQDPGLGLRLIYFSYDVKMKEKGDIPEGYSVSREKKERFSLILESASTNQTSMYLCASSPGFSGTEAFFGQGTRLTVV.

CDR3 nucleotides: TGTGCCAGCAGCTCCCCCGGGACTCGTCAAGAGACCCAGTACTTC. Its protein product is CASSSPGTRQETQYF. The V call is TRBV7-9, the J call TRBJ2-5; D might be TRBD2 (6 bases). The CDR3 is made up of 15 amino acids. V lost 4 bases to trimming and J lost 2 bases, with 14 bases between them. Germline-derived CDR1 and CDR2 are SEHNR and FQNEAQ (reference sequence).

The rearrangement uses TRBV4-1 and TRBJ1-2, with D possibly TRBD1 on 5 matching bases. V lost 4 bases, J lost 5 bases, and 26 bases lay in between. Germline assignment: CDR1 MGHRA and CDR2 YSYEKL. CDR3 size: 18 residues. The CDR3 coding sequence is TGCGCCAGCAGCCGCCTGCCGTCGGTGGGACTGACTCCTTATGGCTACACCTTC. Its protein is CASSRLPSVGLTPYGYTF.

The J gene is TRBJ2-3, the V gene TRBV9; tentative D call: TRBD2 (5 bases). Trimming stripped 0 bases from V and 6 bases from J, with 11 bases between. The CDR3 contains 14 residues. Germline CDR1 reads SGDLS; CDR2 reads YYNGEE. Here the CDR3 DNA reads TGTGCCAGCAGCGTAGTTCTAGGCGGGGATACGCAGTATTTT. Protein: CASSVVLGGDTQYF.

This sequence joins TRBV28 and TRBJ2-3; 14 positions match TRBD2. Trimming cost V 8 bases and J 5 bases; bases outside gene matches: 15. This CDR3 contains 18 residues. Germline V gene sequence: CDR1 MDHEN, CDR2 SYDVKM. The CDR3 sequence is CASGSGTSGSGGQDTQYF. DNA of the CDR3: TGTGCCAGCGGCTCCGGGACTAGCGGGAGTGGGGGTCAAGATACGCAGTATTTT.

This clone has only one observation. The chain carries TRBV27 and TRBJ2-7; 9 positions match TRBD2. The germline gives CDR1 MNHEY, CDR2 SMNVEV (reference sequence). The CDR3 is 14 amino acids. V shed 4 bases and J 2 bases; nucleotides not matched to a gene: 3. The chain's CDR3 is CASSYASGTYEQYF. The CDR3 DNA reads TGTGCCAGCAGTTATGCTAGCGGGACCTACGAGCAGTACTTC.